The TCR beta chain under discussion was sequenced for a study of T cells after yellow fever vaccination. The wider study: The SMART-Seq v4 Ultra Low Input method served to prepare the low-cell-number fractions. Whole-study results and caveats: The booster saw the reappearance of most primary-vaccination clones (roughly 97% CD4, about 90% CD8). A faster peak, day 5 versus 15, was reached by the weaker secondary response.

This clonotype was detected many times. The CDR3 is 16 residues long. The V gene's germline CDR1 is SGHRS and CDR2 YFSETQ. With 4 bases removed from V and 5 bases from J, the gap between germline ends came to 21 bases. TCRdb reprocessed the 5' RACE reads via MiXCR and lists one record per CDR3 protein. The sample yields under 15,000 distinct CDR3 sequences, approximately 5.3% seen once. The V call is TRBV5-1, the J call TRBJ1-1; D possibly corresponds to TRBD1 (6 bases). Sequences were derived from PBMCs, either bulk or a sorted T-cell subset (CD4+, CD8+, memory, or dextramer-sorted; not recorded which), sampled on the day of the yellow fever booster vaccination. The sequence derives from a man aged 30-40 years who received the YFV17D yellow fever vaccine. The CDR3 DNA reads TGCGCCAGCAGCGGGCGGGACACGGCGCCTTGGACTGAAGCTTTCTTT. Protein sequence: CASSGRDTAPWTEAFF.